This T cell receptor (beta chain) was obtained from a study of control samples from healthy donors and cancer patients. Sequencing was performed with immunoSEQ multiplex PCR; in TCRdb, only in-frame clones are kept and a portion is missing. The sample has about 80,000 clones, 90% to 95% seen once. Between the trimmed V and J ends, which lost 0 bases and 8 bases, there was a span of 10 bases. CDR3 length equals 13 residues. From germline, CDR1 is SGHDN and CDR2 FVKESK. This TCR was sampled from a man aged 50-59 years in good health. Specimen: blood. V usage is TRBV14 and J usage is TRBJ1-2, with no clear D. In DNA form, the CDR3 reads TGTGCCAGCAGCCAAGATAGGAGACGGGGCTACACCTTC. Amino acid sequence: CASSQDRRRGYTF.